This TCR beta chain came from a study of blood T cell repertoires in COVID-19. Study information: Sites across the United States, Italy and Spain contributed samples from acute and convalescent COVID-19. T cells, B-cell-depleted T cells, or PBMCs provided the cDNA or gDNA that served as material.

V was cut by 6 bases and J by 0 bases, with 13 bases left in between. Germline V gene lookup returns CDR1 SNHLY and CDR2 FYNNEI. The CDR3 has 15 residues. Here immunoSEQ multiplex PCR was the method, and the copy in TCRdb shows in-frame clones only, minus some. The profile shows about 100,000 clones, around 87% of them singletons. V is TRBV2 and J is TRBJ2-3; the D gene is possibly TRBD1 (5 bases). The specimen sequenced was peripheral blood. The sequence derives from a woman aged 45-65 years with COVID-19, enrolled during active disease. CDR3 amino acids: CASRPTATSTDTQYF. In DNA form, the CDR3 reads TGTGCCAGCAGGCCGACAGCCACTAGCACAGATACGCAGTATTTT.